The clone carrying this TCR beta chain has ten or more counts. Found in a library prepared for alpha chains, this beta chain is an off-target read, and its abundance has little meaning. These data are taken from a study of spatial heterogeneity in lung cancer. Study in general: For the average unique TCR and UMI combination, more than 8.5 occurrences appeared in raw reads.

Time point of the sample: sample taken at primary tumor resection. Unsorted whole RNA of tumor, nontumor lung or frozen PBMC was sequenced. The donors, 70 to 80 patients with untreated early-stage non-small cell lung cancer, provided the samples. V was pared by 3 bases and J by 7 bases, with 25 bases between. Germline V CDR1 and CDR2: DFQATT, SNEGSKA (reference sequence). CDR3 length equals 17 residues. All TCR cDNA molecules were individually tagged with a unique molecular identifier. From the 5' RACE reads, TCRdb called clonotypes with MiXCR, one entry per CDR3 protein. The table has under 11,000 distinct CDR3 sequences, roughly 3.6% seen once.

Material: PBMCs, obtained at surgery. The chain uses TRBV20-1 and TRBJ2-1; tentatively, D is TRBD1 (7 bases). The clonotype originates from a female donor with early-stage non-small cell lung cancer. Written as DNA, the CDR3 is TGCAGTGCTAGTAGTCCGGGAAAGGAGGGGGCAAGGAATGAGCAGTTCTTC. Residues: CSASSPGKEGARNEQFF.